The clone carrying this T cell receptor (beta chain) was counted between two and nine times. This entry is derived from a study of T cells of healthy individuals. V was cut by 5 bases and J by 6 bases, with 15 bases left in between. Per the germline V gene, CDR1 is SEHNR and CDR2 is FQNEAQ (reference sequence). The CDR3 is 14 residues long. MiXCR, applied by TCRdb to the 5' RACE reads, yields one record per CDR3 protein. The sample records about 53,000 distinct CDR3 sequences, approximately 15% being singletons. The sequence was collected from a human donor in good health. The J gene is TRBJ2-3, the V gene TRBV7-9; D gene ambiguous. CDR3 DNA: TGTGCCAGCAGCCGTACCGACACCCGCGATACGCAGTATTTT. Protein product: CASSRTDTRDTQYF.